One and the same sample provided the 16 T cell receptor beta chains below, sequenced in a study of blood T cells in healthy people across ages. Using a J-beta primer mix together with a sample-barcoded 5' primer, a second PCR was run for about 7 to 12 cycles. TCRdb itself ran the 5' RACE reads through MiXCR, one entry per CDR3 protein. The sample shows 650,000 to 950,000 distinct CDR3 sequences, roughly 44% of them seen only once. Sequenced input: blood. Every receptor here comes from a man aged 55 to 69 in good health.

The chain recombines TRBV6-2 or TRBV6-3 with TRBJ2-4; tentative D call: TRBD2 (5 bases). The V and J ends lost 5 bases and 0 bases respectively, with 11 bases between them. The length of the CDR3 is 15 residues. CDR1 and CDR2 (germline): MNHEY, SVGEGT. CDR3: CASSPLTIAKNIQYF. CDR3 sequence (DNA): TGTGCCAGCAGTCCTCTGACTATAGCCAAAAACATTCAGTACTTC.

This clonotype has more than one count but fewer than ten. The chain combines TRBV20-1 with TRBJ2-5; no firm D call. Trimming took off 2 bases at V and 2 bases at J, with 6 bases between the two ends. From germline, CDR1 is DFQATT and CDR2 SNEGSKA (reference sequence). The CDR3 extends over 12 amino acids. The CDR3 DNA follows: TGCAGTGCTAGAATCCGGCAAGAGACCCAGTACTTC. Its translation: CSARIRQETQYF.

This rearrangement joins TRBV5-1 to TRBJ1-1; D call uncertain. V dropped 6 bases and J dropped 0 bases, with 15 bases sitting between them. Looked up from germline, CDR1 is SGHRS and CDR2 is YFSETQ. There are 15 residues in the CDR3. The CDR3 DNA reads as TGCGCCAGCAACCTGGACGGACCGTTGAACACTGAAGCTTTCTTT. It yields the protein CASNLDGPLNTEAFF.

The chain carries TRBV5-8 and TRBJ2-7; D call uncertain. Judging by the DNA end, TRBJ2-5 fits better; the J call may be wrong. This CDR3 comprises 16 residues. Germline CDR1 SGHTS, CDR2 YDEGEE. CDR3: CASSLSGTGPGETQYF. The CDR3 region has the DNA TGTGCCAGCAGCTTGAGTGGCACGGGTCCCGGGGAGACCCAGTACTTC.

J is TRBJ2-5 and V is TRBV20-1, with D unclear. CDR1 and CDR2 from the germline V gene are DFQATT and SNEGSKA (reference sequence). V dropped 6 bases and J dropped 4 bases, with 15 bases sitting between them. CDR3 length: 13 residues. In nucleotides, the CDR3 is TGCAGTGCCCCGTCGGTGTTAGGAGAGACCCAGTACTTC. Amino acids: CSAPSVLGETQYF.

The V call is TRBV7-8, the J call TRBJ1-2; 7 positions match TRBD1. V lost 3 bases to trimming and J lost 6 bases; unmatched junction nucleotides: 7. CDR3 length: 14 amino acids. CDR1 SGHVS and CDR2 FQNEAQ come from the germline V gene. CDR3 region: CASSFDRERDGYTF. As DNA, the CDR3 is TGTGCCAGCAGCTTCGACAGGGAGAGGGATGGCTACACCTTC. Together with reference TRBV7-8 and TRBJ1-2, the CDR3 gives the full variable domain: GAGVSQSPRYKVAKRGQDVALRCDPISGHVSLFWYQQALGQGPEFLTYFQNEAQLDKSGLPSDRFFAERPEGSVSTLKIQRTQQEDSAVYLCASSFDRERDGYTFGSGTRLTVV.

This chain joins TRBV10-1 and TRBJ2-4; D is ambiguous. The end of the DNA is better explained by TRBJ2-5, so the J call may be wrong. The CDR3 consists of 14 residues. CDR1 is WNHNN and CDR2 is SYGVQD in the germline V gene (reference sequence). The CDR3 DNA is TGCGCCAGCAGTGAGTGTGTTCGGTGGGAGACCCAGTACTTC. This encodes CASSECVRWETQYF.

This clonotype is a singleton in its sample. The chain has TRBV9 and TRBJ2-3; maybe TRBD1 (6 bases). Germline CDR1 is SGDLS and CDR2 is YYNGEE. Trimming stripped 0 bases from V and 3 bases from J, with 8 bases between. This CDR3 contains 14 residues. This CDR3 is CASSVDRVTDTQYF. CDR3 DNA: TGTGCCAGCAGCGTAGACAGGGTGACAGATACGCAGTATTTT.

This sequence joins TRBV28 and TRBJ1-6; 8 nucleotides line up with TRBD1. J was trimmed by 10 bases and V by 7 bases; bases with no gene match: 12. There are 15 residues in the CDR3. Germline V gene data show CDR1 as MDHEN and CDR2 as SYDVKM. This chain's CDR3 is CASTSPGQGDSPLHF. The CDR3, as DNA: TGTGCCAGCACCTCCCCCGGACAGGGCGACTCACCCCTCCACTTT. Full variable domain (missing parts from reference TRBV28 and TRBJ1-6): DVKVTQSSRYLVKRTGEKVFLECVQDMDHENMFWYRQDPGLGLRLIYFSYDVKMKEKGDIPEGYSVSREKKERFSLILESASTNQTSMYLCASTSPGQGDSPLHFGNGTRLTVT.

The sample holds a few counts of this clonotype. The chain links TRBV10-3 to TRBJ2-7; D possibly corresponds to TRBD1 (6 bases). The germline gives CDR1 ENHRY, CDR2 SYGVKD. The CDR3 is 13 amino acids. V was cut by 7 bases and J by 2 bases, with 12 bases left in between. The DNA for the CDR3 is TGTGCCATCACGGACAGTCAAGCCTACGAGCAGTACTTC. It specifies CAITDSQAYEQYF.

The chain joins TRBV9 to TRBJ2-2, with 9 bases fitting TRBD2. The CDR3 contains 16 residues. Germline assignment: CDR1 SGDLS and CDR2 YYNGEE. The V and J ends lost 4 bases and 0 bases, in that order; junction bases with no gene match: 4. For the CDR3, the DNA is TGTGCCAGCAGCCATAGACTAGCGGCGAACACCGGGGAGCTGTTTTTT. Translating gives CASSHRLAANTGELFF.

Only a few counts were recorded for this clonotype. Written as DNA, the CDR3 is TGCAGCGTTGGGACGGGGGGGCTCGATACGCAGTATTTT. This encodes CSVGTGGLDTQYF. The V call is TRBV29-1, the J call TRBJ2-3; 8 positions match TRBD2. Germline CDR1 and CDR2: SQVTM and ANQGSEA. The V gene end was trimmed by 4 bases and the J gene end by 6 bases; junction bases not matched to a gene: 6. The CDR3 length is 13 residues.

Many counts were recorded for this clonotype. A much larger clonotype is one base distant, so this may be a read error. This chain connects TRBV13 to TRBJ2-7, with 8 bases identical to TRBD1. This CDR3 is 14 amino acids long. Germline assignment: CDR1 PRHDT and CDR2 FYEKMQ (reference sequence). V gave up 5 bases and J gave up 5 bases; unmatched junction bases: 8. For the CDR3, the DNA is TGTGCCAGCAGCGCCCGGACAGGGAAGGACGAGCAGTACTTC. Translated, it gives CASSARTGKDEQYF.

This clonotype was detected once. The chain is built from TRBV12-3 or TRBV12-4 and TRBJ2-4, with 11 bases matching TRBD2. The trim removed 3 bases at V and 7 bases at J, leaving 5 bases unmatched. The CDR3 consists of 15 residues. This CDR3 is CASSLVAGGGNIQYF. As DNA, the CDR3 is TGTGCCAGCAGTTTGGTAGCGGGAGGGGGGAACATTCAGTACTTC.

This clonotype was recorded a few times. The J gene is TRBJ2-1, the V gene TRBV9, with D possibly TRBD1 on 5 matching bases. The CDR3 totals 15 residues. Deletions cut 0 bases from V and 8 bases from J, with 15 bases between. Germline CDR1 is SGDLS and CDR2 is YYNGEE. CDR3 region: CASSVEGALRDEQFF. The CDR3 DNA follows: TGTGCCAGCAGCGTAGAAGGGGCCTTACGGGATGAGCAGTTCTTC.

V is TRBV5-5 and J is TRBJ2-1; TRBD1 agrees at 8 bases. CDR1 and CDR2 (germline): SGHKS, YYEKEE (reference sequence). The J segment lost 5 bases and the V segment lost 7 bases, leaving 8 bases of the junction unmatched. The CDR3 is 14 amino acids. The DNA for the CDR3 is TGTGCCAGCGGAGCAGGGGGCGCCAACAATGAGCAGTTCTTC. Its protein is CASGAGGANNEQFF.